The 28 T cell receptor beta chains in this list originate from one sample, sequenced in a study of blood T cell repertoires in COVID-19. Assay used: immunoSEQ multiplex PCR; TCRdb lists only in-frame clones, some missing. The sample has a few hundred thousand clones, approximately 78% seen once. The sequenced material came from peripheral blood. These receptors were obtained from a woman between 18 and 29 years old with acute or convalescent COVID-19.

The V gene is TRBV4-3, the J gene TRBJ1-3; D uncertain. V gave up 1 base and J gave up 0 bases, with 13 bases separating them. The germline CDR1 and CDR2 sequences are LGHNA and YSLEER. CDR3 length: 17 amino acids. The CDR3 nucleotides read TGCGCCAGCAGCCAAGCCCCCCCCGCAGACTCTGGAAACACCATATATTTT. Residues: CASSQAPPADSGNTIYF.

The chain has TRBV3-1 (or the pseudogene TRBV3-2) and TRBJ2-7, with a possible D match to TRBD2 (6 bases). Germline CDR1 LGHDT, CDR2 YNNKEL (reference sequence). Trimming took 1 base from V and 4 from J, leaving 11 bases between them. The CDR3 is 14 residues long. The CDR3 loop reads CASSQAGRGYEQYF. In DNA, the CDR3 is TGTGCCAGCAGCCAAGCCGGGAGAGGGTACGAGCAGTACTTC.

The DNA for the CDR3 is TGTGCCATCTCCGACGGGGGATGGAGCGAGCAGTACTTC. Protein: CAISDGGWSEQYF. The rearrangement uses TRBV10-3 and TRBJ2-7; perhaps TRBD2 as D (6 bases). The CDR3 covers 13 residues. The germline V and J ends were trimmed by 8 bases and 6 bases, with 17 bases remaining between them. The germline gives CDR1 ENHRY, CDR2 SYGVKD.

The V gene is TRBV30, the J gene TRBJ1-2; 10 bases agree with TRBD1. The CDR3 length is 15 residues. Losses at the gene ends were 0 bases for V and 8 bases for J; bases not matched to a gene: 9. Germline lookup yields CDR1 GTSNPN and CDR2 SVGIG (reference sequence). Here the CDR3 DNA reads TGTGCCTGGAGTGTACGTCGGACAGGGGGACAGGGCTACACCTTC. Protein: CAWSVRRTGGQGYTF. The full variable domain, completed using reference TRBV30 and TRBJ1-2, is SQTIHQWPATLVQPVGSPLSLECTVEGTSNPNLYWYRQAAGRGLQLLFYSVGIGQISSEVPQNLSASRPQDRQFILSSKKLLLSDSGFYLCAWSVRRTGGQGYTFGSGTRLTVV.

V usage is TRBV30 and J usage is TRBJ1-2; maybe TRBD1 (5 bases). In germline, CDR1 is GTSNPN, CDR2 SVGIG (reference sequence). V lost 5 bases, J lost 7 bases, and 20 bases lay in between. The CDR3 length is 14 residues. CDR3 DNA sequence: TGTGCCTGGGATTTCGGGCAGGGCCATAGTGGCTACACCTTC. It specifies CAWDFGQGHSGYTF.

This chain joins TRBV5-6 and TRBJ1-5; D is perhaps TRBD1 (5 bases). V was clipped by 4 bases and J by 3 bases, with 17 bases between them. The CDR3 length is 16 residues. Germline CDR1 and CDR2: SGHDT and YYEEEE. CDR3 bases: TGTGCCAGCAGCCGCCGAGGCGGGGACGCCAATCAGCCCCAGCATTTT. This sequence encodes CASSRRGGDANQPQHF.

The chain uses TRBV2 and TRBJ2-5; D gene unclear. Trimming took 10 bases from V and 1 from J, leaving 10 bases between them. Germline V gene lookup returns CDR1 SNHLY and CDR2 FYNNEI. The CDR3 consists of 12 residues. CDR3 protein: CATRQIQETQYF. CDR3 DNA sequence: TGTGCCACCAGGCAGATCCAAGAGACCCAGTACTTC.

The CDR3 reads CASSPANRLGQNEQFF. CDR3 nucleotides: TGTGCCAGCAGCCCAGCTAACCGACTGGGTCAGAATGAGCAGTTCTTC. The gene calls are TRBV5-5 and TRBJ2-1; D is unclear. The CDR3 runs 16 residues. With 4 bases removed from V and 7 bases from J, the gap between germline ends came to 21 bases. The germline V gene encodes CDR1 SGHKS and CDR2 YYEKEE (reference sequence).

CDR3 sequence: CASSQRGQNTEAFF. The CDR3 DNA follows: TGTGCCAGCTCACAAAGGGGCCAGAACACTGAAGCTTTCTTT. The chain links TRBV18 to TRBJ1-1, with D perhaps TRBD1 (5 bases). Germline V gene data show CDR1 as KGHSH and CDR2 as LQKENI. The V gene lost 4 bases and the J gene lost 1 base, with 10 bases spanning the gap. The CDR3 has 14 residues.

The chain joins TRBV7-9 to TRBJ1-4; TRBD1 agrees at 9 bases. The junction had 10 bases not matched to a gene; V was cut back by 2 bases and J by 12 bases. From germline, CDR1 is SEHNR and CDR2 FQNEAQ (reference sequence). The CDR3 is 15 amino acids. In DNA form, the CDR3 reads TGTGCCAGCAGCTTATCAGACAGGGGGGCGGGAGAACTGTTTTTT. Encoded protein: CASSLSDRGAGELFF.

This chain connects TRBV7-8 to TRBJ2-7; TRBD2 matches at 7 bases. V trimming: 6 bases; J trimming: 3 bases; junction bases outside the gene matches: 8. The CDR3 is 14 amino acids. Germline CDR1 SGHVS, CDR2 FQNEAQ. The DNA of the CDR3 is TGTGCCAGCAGTAAAGGGAGGGTACACTACGAGCAGTACTTC. Translated: CASSKGRVHYEQYF.

This clone was detected only a few times. J is TRBJ2-7 and V is TRBV5-8, with a tentative D call TRBD1 (6 bases). With 4 bases removed from V and 2 bases from J, the gap between germline ends came to 13 bases. CDR3 length: 14 amino acids. Germline V gene sequence: CDR1 SGHTS, CDR2 YDEGEE. CDR3 nucleotide sequence: TGTGCCAGCAGCCGACAGGAAGAAACCTACGAGCAGTACTTC. Its protein product is CASSRQEETYEQYF. Using reference TRBV5-8 and TRBJ2-7 for the parts outside the CDR3, the full variable domain is EAGVTQSPTHLIKTRGQQATLRCSPISGHTSVYWYQQALGLGLQFLLWYDEGEERNRGNFPPRFSGRQFPNYSSELNVNALELEDSALYLCASSRQEETYEQYFGPGTRLTVT.

The chain links TRBV5-8 to TRBJ2-7; 12 bases map to TRBD1. This CDR3 spans 15 amino acids. Losses at the gene ends were 3 bases for V and 5 bases for J; bases not matched to a gene: 6. Germline-derived CDR1 and CDR2 are SGHTS and YDEGEE. CDR3 coding DNA: TGTGCCAGCAGCTCCGGGACAGGGGGCGGCGACGAGCAGTACTTC. Its protein product is CASSSGTGGGDEQYF.

The V and J genes are TRBV14 and TRBJ1-4; D is perhaps TRBD1 (5 bases). The CDR3 extends over 16 amino acids. Trimming stripped 0 bases from V and 7 bases from J, with 15 bases between. Germline CDR1 and CDR2: SGHDN and FVKESK. CDR3 sequence: CASSQDYGLRGEKLFF. As DNA, the CDR3 is TGTGCCAGCAGCCAAGACTACGGATTAAGGGGTGAAAAACTGTTTTTT.

The rearrangement joins TRBV5-1 to TRBJ2-1; tentative D call: TRBD2 (5 bases). Germline V gene data show CDR1 as SGHRS and CDR2 as YFSETQ. The germline V and J ends were trimmed by 4 bases and 8 bases, with 10 bases remaining between them. This CDR3 region has 12 residues. CDR3 region: CASSRVAYEQFF. The CDR3 DNA reads as TGCGCCAGCAGCCGTGTAGCGTATGAGCAGTTCTTC.

V gene TRBV10-3 combines with J gene TRBJ2-2; 12 positions match TRBD2. The germline V gene encodes CDR1 ENHRY and CDR2 SYGVKD. V trimming: 5 bases; J trimming: 1 base; junction bases outside the gene matches: 5. The CDR3 extends over 17 amino acids. The CDR3 sequence: CAISKTSGSLNTGELFF. The CDR3 DNA reads as TGTGCCATCAGTAAGACTAGCGGGAGTTTGAACACCGGGGAGCTGTTTTTT.

V usage is TRBV11-2 and J usage is TRBJ1-4; the D gene is possibly TRBD1 (6 bases). The germline V gene has CDR1 SGHAT and CDR2 FQNNGV. The CDR3 is 14 amino acids. V lost 5 bases and J 7 bases, leaving 14 bases between the germline ends. As DNA, the CDR3 is TGTGCCAGCAGCAGACTCAGGGGCGGTGAAAAACTGTTTTTT. Translating gives CASSRLRGGEKLFF. Full variable domain (missing parts from reference TRBV11-2 and TRBJ1-4): EAGVAQSPRYKIIEKRQSVAFWCNPISGHATLYWYQQILGQGPKLLIQFQNNGVVDDSQLPKDRFSAERLKGVDSTLKIQPAKLEDSAVYLCASSRLRGGEKLFFGSGTQLSVL.

This clone is a singleton in its sample. The genes are TRBV5-6 and TRBJ2-1; 13 bases agree with TRBD2. Per germline, CDR1 SGHDT and CDR2 YYEEEE. With V trimmed by 4 bases and J by 4 bases, 2 bases remained unmatched. The CDR3 spans 15 residues. CDR3 region: CASSALAGGYNEQFF. CDR3 sequence (DNA): TGTGCCAGCAGCGCACTAGCGGGAGGGTACAATGAGCAGTTCTTC. The whole variable domain, filled in from reference TRBV5-6 and TRBJ2-1, reads DAGVTQSPTHLIKTRGQQVTLRCSPKSGHDTVSWYQQALGQGPQFIFQYYEEEERQRGNFPDRFSGHQFPNYSSELNVNALLLGDSALYLCASSALAGGYNEQFFGPGTRLTVL.

The chain couples TRBV27 to TRBJ2-5; D gene uncertain. Trimming pared 4 bases from V and 1 base from J, leaving 13 bases between. The germline gives CDR1 MNHEY, CDR2 SMNVEV (reference sequence). The CDR3 covers 15 residues. The DNA for the CDR3 is TGTGCCAGCAGTTCCCTCCTTGGTAGCCAAGAGACCCAGTACTTC. Its translation: CASSSLLGSQETQYF.

This sequence joins TRBV7-9 and TRBJ1-1; possibly TRBD1 for D (6 bases). V shed 6 bases and J shed 5 bases, with 13 bases lying between them. This CDR3 has 13 residues. Germline V gene sequence: CDR1 SEHNR, CDR2 FQNEAQ (reference sequence). The CDR3 nucleotides are TGTGCCAGCAGGAGGGGGAGTGGAACTGAAGCTTTCTTT. Its protein product is CASRRGSGTEAFF.

The chain carries TRBV5-6 and TRBJ1-2; D remains unclear. The CDR3 spans 17 residues. V shed 3 bases and J shed 4 bases, with 22 bases lying between them. Germline CDR1 reads SGHDT; CDR2 reads YYEEEE. CDR3 in amino acids: CASSSLNIRGMVYGYTF. The CDR3 bases are TGTGCCAGCAGCTCCTTGAACATTCGGGGAATGGTCTATGGCTACACCTTC.

The chain joins TRBV5-8 to TRBJ2-7; 8 positions agree with TRBD1. V was clipped by 0 bases and J by 6 bases; unmatched bases: 2. Germline lookup yields CDR1 SGHTS and CDR2 YDEGEE. CDR3 size: 13 residues. CDR3 loop: CASSLVTGGEQYF. The CDR3, as DNA: TGTGCCAGCAGCTTGGTTACAGGGGGCGAGCAGTACTTC.

This sequence joins TRBV6-4 and TRBJ2-2, with 7 bases fitting TRBD1. Losses at the gene ends were 2 bases for V and 3 bases for J; bases not matched to a gene: 0. The CDR3 has 14 amino acids. Per the germline V gene, CDR1 is MRHNA and CDR2 is SNTAGT. CDR3 protein: CASSDRGHTGELFF. DNA of the CDR3: TGTGCCAGCAGTGACAGGGGGCACACCGGGGAGCTGTTTTTT.

The V call is TRBV7-2, the J call TRBJ2-3, with D perhaps TRBD2 (6 bases). V was pared by 5 bases and J by 2 bases, with 11 bases between. The CDR3 spans 14 residues. CDR1 and CDR2 (germline): SGHTA, FQGNSA. Here the CDR3 reads CASSKDYSTDTQYF. DNA of the CDR3: TGTGCCAGCAGCAAGGACTACTCCACAGATACGCAGTATTTT.

CDR3 in amino acids: CASSLKGGPLYEQYF. CDR3 nucleotide sequence: TGTGCCAGCAGTTTGAAAGGGGGCCCTCTCTACGAGCAGTACTTC. The rearrangement joins TRBV27 to TRBJ2-7; TRBD1 aligns across 7 bases. V trimming: 3 bases; J trimming: 3 bases; junction bases outside the gene matches: 8. This CDR3 has 15 amino acids. Germline CDR1 MNHEY, CDR2 SMNVEV (reference sequence).

V gene TRBV9 combines with J gene TRBJ1-4; 9 positions agree with TRBD1. After removal of 4 bases from V and 2 bases from J, the junction contained 6 bases not matched to a gene. CDR1 and CDR2 (germline): SGDLS, YYNGEE. This CDR3 has 16 residues. The CDR3 loop reads CASSQGGTGTNEKLFF. CDR3 DNA sequence: TGTGCCAGCAGCCAAGGGGGGACAGGGACTAATGAAAAACTGTTTTTT.

The V gene is TRBV18, the J gene TRBJ1-4, with D tentatively TRBD1 (5 bases). CDR3 size: 15 residues. Per germline, CDR1 KGHSH and CDR2 LQKENI. V shed 3 bases and J shed 3 bases, with 11 bases lying between them. CDR3 in DNA: TGTGCCAGCTCACCTACCGGGGGATCTAATGAAAAACTGTTTTTT. This encodes CASSPTGGSNEKLFF.

The rearrangement uses TRBV7-2 and TRBJ2-5; D might be TRBD2 (6 bases). Between the trimmed V and J ends, which lost 5 bases and 4 bases, there was a span of 17 bases. The CDR3 extends over 15 amino acids. Germline V gene sequence: CDR1 SGHTA, CDR2 FQGNSA. CDR3 in amino acids: CASSLLGGSGETQYF. In nucleotides, the CDR3 is TGTGCCAGCAGCCTTTTGGGAGGTTCCGGAGAGACCCAGTACTTC.